This TCR beta chain is from a study of tumor-infiltrating lymphocytes in primary liver carcinoma. Starting material of 400 to 600 ng total RNA yielded TCR beta cDNA via a constant-region primer. Three nested multiplex PCR rounds, a slightly modified ARM-PCR, produced the libraries for TCR beta. Use of TRBV1-TRBV30 forward primers with a C-beta reverse primer characterized the first two PCR rounds, which lasted approximately 11 cycles each. TCRdb passed the multiplex PCR reads through MiXCR, listing each CDR3 protein once. The sample has a few hundred thousand distinct CDR3 sequences, approximately 58% seen once. V lost 7 bases, J lost 3 bases, and 12 bases lay in between. Germline loops: CDR1 SNHLY, CDR2 FYNNEI. This CDR3 has 14 residues. RNA isolated from unsorted whole blood supplied the blood RNA, with germline DNA also extracted. In this sample, this clonotype turned up a few times.

Sample: peripheral blood. The TCR comes from a woman aged 30 to 39 with primary liver carcinoma and hepatitis B virus infection. The chain combines TRBV2 with TRBJ2-2; the D gene is possibly TRBD1 (6 bases). The CDR3 DNA reads as TGTGCCAGCACCCTTGGACAGCACACCGGGGAGCTGTTTTTT. Its translation is CASTLGQHTGELFF.